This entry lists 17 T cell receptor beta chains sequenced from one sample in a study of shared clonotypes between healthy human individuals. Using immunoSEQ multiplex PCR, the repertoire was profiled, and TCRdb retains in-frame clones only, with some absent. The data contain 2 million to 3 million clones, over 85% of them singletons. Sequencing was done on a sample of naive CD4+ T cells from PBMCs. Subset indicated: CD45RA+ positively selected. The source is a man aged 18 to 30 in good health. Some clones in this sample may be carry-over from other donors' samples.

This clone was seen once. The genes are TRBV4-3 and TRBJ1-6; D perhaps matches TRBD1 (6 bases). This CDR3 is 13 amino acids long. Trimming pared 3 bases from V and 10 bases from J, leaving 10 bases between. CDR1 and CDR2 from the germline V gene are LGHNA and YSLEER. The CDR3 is CASSQGGRSPLHF. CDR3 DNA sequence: TGCGCCAGCAGCCAGGGGGGGCGGTCACCCCTCCACTTT.

Written as DNA, the CDR3 is TGTGCCAGCAGCTTCGGCGGGGGGTTGGACGAGCAGTACTTC. Amino acid sequence: CASSFGGGLDEQYF. This chain links TRBV11-1 with TRBJ2-7; 8 bases fit TRBD2. Germline trimming cut 3 bases from V and 5 bases from J; bases unmatched to any gene: 6. CDR3 size: 14 residues. Germline V gives CDR1 SGHAT, CDR2 FQDESV (reference sequence).

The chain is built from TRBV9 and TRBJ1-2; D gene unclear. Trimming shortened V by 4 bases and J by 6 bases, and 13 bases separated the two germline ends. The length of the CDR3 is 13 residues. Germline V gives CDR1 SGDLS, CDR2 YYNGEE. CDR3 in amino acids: CASSPRAQDGYTF. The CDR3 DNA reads TGTGCCAGCAGCCCTAGAGCCCAGGATGGCTACACCTTC.

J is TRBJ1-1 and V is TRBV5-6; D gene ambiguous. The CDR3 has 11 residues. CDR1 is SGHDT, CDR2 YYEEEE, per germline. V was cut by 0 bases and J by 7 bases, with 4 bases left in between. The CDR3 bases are TGTGCCAGCAGCTTGGCAGATGAAGCTTTCTTT. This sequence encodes CASSLADEAFF.

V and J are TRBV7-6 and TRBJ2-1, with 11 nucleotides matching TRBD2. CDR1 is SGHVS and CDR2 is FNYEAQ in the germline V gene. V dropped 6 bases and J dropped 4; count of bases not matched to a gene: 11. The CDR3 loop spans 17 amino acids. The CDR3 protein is CASSLTLTSGMYNEQFF. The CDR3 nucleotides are TGTGCCAGCAGTCTTACCTTGACTAGCGGGATGTACAATGAGCAGTTCTTC. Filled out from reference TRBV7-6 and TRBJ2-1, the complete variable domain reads GAGVSQSPRYKVTKRGQDVALRCDPISGHVSLYWYRQALGQGPEFLTYFNYEAQQDKSGLPNDRFSAERPEGSISTLTIQRTEQRDSAMYRCASSLTLTSGMYNEQFFGPGTRLTVL.

As DNA, the CDR3 is TGTGCCAGCAGTGGGCCGGACAGGGGAGGTCAGCCCCAGCATTTT. This codes for CASSGPDRGGQPQHF. V and J are TRBV6-1 and TRBJ1-5; 9 nucleotides match TRBD1. The CDR3 extends over 15 amino acids. V lost 4 bases, J lost 6 bases, and 7 bases stayed unmatched. Germline assignment: CDR1 MNHNS and CDR2 SASEGT.

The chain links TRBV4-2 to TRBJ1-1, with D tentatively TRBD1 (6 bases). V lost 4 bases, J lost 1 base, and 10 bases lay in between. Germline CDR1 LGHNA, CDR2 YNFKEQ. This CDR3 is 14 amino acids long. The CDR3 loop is CASSLWTANTEAFF. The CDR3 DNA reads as TGTGCCAGCAGCCTGTGGACAGCGAACACTGAAGCTTTCTTT.

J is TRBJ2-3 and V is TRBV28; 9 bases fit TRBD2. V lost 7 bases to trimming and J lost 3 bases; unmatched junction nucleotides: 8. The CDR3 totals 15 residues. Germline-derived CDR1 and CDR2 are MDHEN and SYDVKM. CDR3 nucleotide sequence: TGTGCCAGCAAGGGGGCGGGAGGGCCTACAGATACGCAGTATTTT. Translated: CASKGAGGPTDTQYF.

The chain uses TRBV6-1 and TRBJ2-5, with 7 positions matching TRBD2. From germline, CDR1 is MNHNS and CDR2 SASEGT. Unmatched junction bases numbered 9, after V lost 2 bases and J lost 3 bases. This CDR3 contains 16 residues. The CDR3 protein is CASSELSGLIKETQYF. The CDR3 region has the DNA TGTGCCAGCAGTGAACTTAGCGGGCTCATCAAAGAGACCCAGTACTTC.

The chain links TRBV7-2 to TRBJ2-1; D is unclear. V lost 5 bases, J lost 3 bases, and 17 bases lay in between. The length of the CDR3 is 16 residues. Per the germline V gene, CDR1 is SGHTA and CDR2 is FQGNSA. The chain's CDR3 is CASSLVRLAVYNEQFF. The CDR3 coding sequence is TGTGCCAGCAGCCTAGTCCGGCTTGCCGTCTACAATGAGCAGTTCTTC.

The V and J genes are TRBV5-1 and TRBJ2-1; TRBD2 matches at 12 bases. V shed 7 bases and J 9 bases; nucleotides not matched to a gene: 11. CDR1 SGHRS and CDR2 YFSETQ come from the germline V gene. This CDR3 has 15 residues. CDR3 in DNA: TGCGCCAGCCGAACCGGGACTAGCGGGTGGGGTGAGCAGTTCTTC. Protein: CASRTGTSGWGEQFF.

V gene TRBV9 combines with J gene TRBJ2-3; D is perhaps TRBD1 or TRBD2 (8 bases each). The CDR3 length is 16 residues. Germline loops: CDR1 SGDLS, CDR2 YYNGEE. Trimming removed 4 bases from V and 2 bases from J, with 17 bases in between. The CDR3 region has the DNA TGTGCCAGCAGCTCAGGGGGCGGGAGGAACACAGATACGCAGTATTTT. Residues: CASSSGGGRNTDTQYF.

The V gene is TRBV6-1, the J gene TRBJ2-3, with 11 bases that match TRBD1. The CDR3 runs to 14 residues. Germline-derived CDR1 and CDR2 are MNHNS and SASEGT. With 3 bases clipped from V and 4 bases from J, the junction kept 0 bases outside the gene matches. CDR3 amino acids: CASSEGQGADTQYF. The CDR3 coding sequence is TGTGCCAGCAGTGAGGGACAGGGGGCAGATACGCAGTATTTT.

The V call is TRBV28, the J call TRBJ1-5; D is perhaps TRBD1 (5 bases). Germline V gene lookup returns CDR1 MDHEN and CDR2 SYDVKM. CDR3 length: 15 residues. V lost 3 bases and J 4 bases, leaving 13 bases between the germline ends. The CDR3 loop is CASSFGGIWNQPQHF. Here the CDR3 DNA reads TGTGCCAGCAGTTTCGGGGGAATCTGGAATCAGCCCCAGCATTTT.

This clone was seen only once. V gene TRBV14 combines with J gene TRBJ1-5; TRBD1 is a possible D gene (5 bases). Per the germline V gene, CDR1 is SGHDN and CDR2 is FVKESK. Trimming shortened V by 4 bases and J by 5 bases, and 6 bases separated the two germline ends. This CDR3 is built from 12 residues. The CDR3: CASSRGDQPQHF. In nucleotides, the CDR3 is TGTGCCAGCAGCCGGGGGGATCAGCCCCAGCATTTT. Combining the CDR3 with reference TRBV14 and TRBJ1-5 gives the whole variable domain EAGVTQFPSHSVIEKGQTVTLRCDPISGHDNLYWYRRVMGKEIKFLLHFVKESKQDESGMPNNRFLAERTGGTYSTLKVQPAELEDSGVYFCASSRGDQPQHFGDGTRLSIL.

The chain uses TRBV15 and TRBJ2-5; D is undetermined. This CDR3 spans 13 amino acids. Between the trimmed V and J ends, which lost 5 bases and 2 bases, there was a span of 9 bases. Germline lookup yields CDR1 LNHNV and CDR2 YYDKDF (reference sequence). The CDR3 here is CATSAGRQETQYF. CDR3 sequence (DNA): TGTGCCACCAGCGCCGGGCGACAAGAGACCCAGTACTTC.

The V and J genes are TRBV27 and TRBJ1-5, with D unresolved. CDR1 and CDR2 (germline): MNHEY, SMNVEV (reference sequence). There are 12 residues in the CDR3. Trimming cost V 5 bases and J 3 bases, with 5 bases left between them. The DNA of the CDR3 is TGTGCCAGCAGTCCTCACAATCAGCCCCAGCATTTT. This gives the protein CASSPHNQPQHF.